The T cell receptor (beta chain) described here comes from a study of blood T cell repertoires in COVID-19. Sequencing was performed with immunoSEQ multiplex PCR; in TCRdb, only in-frame clones are kept and a portion is missing. Of 300,000 to 400,000 clones listed, roughly 90% are singletons. CDR3 length equals 14 residues. CDR1 is SGHNT, CDR2 YENEEA, per germline. V was pared by 5 bases and J by 8 bases, with 11 bases of the junction left unmatched. V usage is TRBV11-3 and J usage is TRBJ1-1; 7 nucleotides align to TRBD1. This clonotype originated in a young woman with COVID-19, enrolled during active disease. Source material: peripheral blood. The CDR3: CASSLPQGGTEAFF. CDR3 sequence (DNA): TGTGCCAGCAGCCTCCCCCAAGGGGGCACAGAAGCTTTCTTT.